The 8 T cell receptor beta chains below were found in one sample sequenced in a study of blood T cell repertoires in COVID-19. The table came from immunoSEQ multiplex PCR; TCRdb's copy has only in-frame clones and leaves some out. Seen here are hundreds of thousands of clones, roughly four fifths observed once, and the top ten hold roughly 10%. Sample: peripheral blood. The receptors here all came from an elderly man with acute or convalescent COVID-19.

The J gene is TRBJ1-1, the V gene TRBV3-1 (or the pseudogene TRBV3-2); maybe TRBD1 (5 bases). CDR3 size: 18 residues. V was clipped by 0 bases and J by 4 bases, with 21 bases between them. Per germline, CDR1 LGHDT and CDR2 YNNKEL (reference sequence). The CDR3 sequence: CASSQDRGVRGRFTEAFF. CDR3 nucleotides: TGTGCCAGCAGCCAAGACCGGGGGGTGAGAGGGCGATTCACTGAAGCTTTCTTT.

This clone showed up just a few times. The chain recombines TRBV24-1 with TRBJ1-2; TRBD1 might be the D (5 bases). The germline CDR1 and CDR2 sequences are KGHDR and SFDVKD. The length of the CDR3 is 14 residues. Trimming took off 4 bases at V and 7 bases at J, with 15 bases between the two ends. The CDR3 DNA follows: TGTGCCACCAGTGACCCGGGAGGGGCGAGTGGCTACACCTTC. The encoded protein is CATSDPGGASGYTF.

The J gene is TRBJ2-5, the V gene TRBV11-2; 8 bases align to TRBD1. Germline CDR1 and CDR2: SGHAT and FQNNGV. V lost 1 base and J lost 4; bases outside the gene matches: 5. CDR3 length: 15 residues. In DNA form, the CDR3 reads TGTGCCAGCAGCTTAGGCATTACAGGGGGAGAGACCCAGTACTTC. Translating it yields CASSLGITGGETQYF.

The chain joins TRBV27 to TRBJ2-4, with D maybe TRBD1 (6 bases). The CDR3 extends over 18 amino acids. V was shortened by 2 bases and J by 0 bases, with 17 bases between the two germline ends. CDR1 is MNHEY, CDR2 SMNVEV, per germline (reference sequence). CDR3 DNA: TGTGCCAGCAGTTTACGTGGTTCAGGGGCTCTAGCCAAAAACATTCAGTACTTC. The encoded protein is CASSLRGSGALAKNIQYF.

This clone was recorded only once. The chain combines TRBV7-2 with TRBJ2-7; 7 bases map to TRBD2. The germline CDR1 and CDR2 sequences are SGHTA and FQGNSA. This CDR3 contains 15 residues. With V trimmed by 3 bases and J by 2 bases, 7 bases remained unmatched. This CDR3 is CASSFAGTTPYEQYF. CDR3 nucleotide sequence: TGTGCCAGCAGCTTCGCGGGGACTACCCCCTACGAGCAGTACTTC.

The chain combines TRBV3-1 (or the pseudogene TRBV3-2) with TRBJ1-4; D possibly corresponds to TRBD1 (5 bases). Trimming pared 1 base from V and 8 bases from J, leaving 23 bases between. The CDR3 runs to 18 residues. Germline V gives CDR1 LGHDT, CDR2 YNNKEL (reference sequence). CDR3 coding DNA: TGTGCCAGCAGCCAAGGACGTATTCGGAGGGGTGGAGTAGAAAAACTGTTTTTT. It is translated as CASSQGRIRRGGVEKLFF.

This chain connects TRBV2 to TRBJ2-7, with 11 positions matching TRBD2. V gave up 4 bases and J gave up 3 bases; unmatched junction bases: 2. The CDR3 extends over 14 amino acids. Germline V gene sequence: CDR1 SNHLY, CDR2 FYNNEI. The CDR3 nucleotides are TGTGCCAGCAGTGTAGCGGGGGGGCTCTACGAGCAGTACTTC. It translates to CASSVAGGLYEQYF.

The chain is built from TRBV24-1 and TRBJ2-2; 7 nucleotides agree with TRBD1. The CDR3 is made up of 17 amino acids. The germline CDR1 and CDR2 sequences are KGHDR and SFDVKD. Losses at the gene ends were 4 bases for V and 5 bases for J; bases not matched to a gene: 12. The CDR3 spells CATSDSQGQGYTGELFF. The DNA of the CDR3 is TGTGCCACCAGTGACTCACAGGGGCAGGGTTATACCGGGGAGCTGTTTTTT.